The clone carrying this T cell receptor (beta chain) appeared many times. Antigen unknown. The entry originates in a study of CD8 T cells in ankylosing spondylitis. CDR1 and CDR2 (germline): SGDLS, YYNGEE. This CDR3 has 17 residues. Trimming cost V 0 bases and J 4 bases; bases outside gene matches: 5. From the 5' RACE reads, TCRdb called clonotypes with MiXCR, one entry per CDR3 protein. The profile shows 650,000 to 800,000 distinct CDR3 sequences, roughly 19% of them singletons. Study outcomes and limitations: Within ankylosing spondylitis blood, a TCR beta motif made up of seven to nine highly homologous variants appeared to be characteristic. Certain motif variants had earlier appeared in reactive arthritis synovial fluid and blood.

The sample taken for sequencing was blood, either unsorted or a sorted T cell fraction (not recorded which). This TCR derives from a male donor with ankylosing spondylitis. This sequence joins TRBV9 and TRBJ1-3; TRBD1 matches at 12 bases. CDR3 loop: CASSVEGTGGYGNTIYF. The CDR3 nucleotides read TGTGCCAGCAGCGTAGAAGGGACAGGGGGCTACGGAAACACCATATATTTT.